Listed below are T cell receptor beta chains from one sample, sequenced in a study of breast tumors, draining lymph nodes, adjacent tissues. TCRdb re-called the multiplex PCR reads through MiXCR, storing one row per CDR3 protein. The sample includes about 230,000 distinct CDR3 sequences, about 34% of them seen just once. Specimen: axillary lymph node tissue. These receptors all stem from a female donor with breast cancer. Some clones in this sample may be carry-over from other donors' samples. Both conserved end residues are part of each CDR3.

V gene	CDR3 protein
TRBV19	CASSMTPGGRTYEQYF
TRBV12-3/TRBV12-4	CASRDRESTEAFF
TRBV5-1	CASSLGGNNQPQHF
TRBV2	CASSRLAGRTDTQYF
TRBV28	CASSLPQTGDYGYTF
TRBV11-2	CASSGTGTPINIQYF
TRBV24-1	CATSEGPGQGPPSGANVLTF
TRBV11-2	CASSYGQINPNNEQFF
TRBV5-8	CASSLAMRTDTQYF
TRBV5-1	CASSLRRQLVETQYF
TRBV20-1	CSARVSFRASGSAYEQFF
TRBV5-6	CASSIKRLDTGELFF
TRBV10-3	CAIRRTSGSSYEQYF
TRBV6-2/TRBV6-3	CASSYVHGPGEQYF
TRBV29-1	CSVDARGTDTQYF
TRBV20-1	CSADNGQARSQYF
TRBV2	CASSVSTDTQYF
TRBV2	CASRNTARTGELFF
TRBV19	CASSKQYGNEQYF
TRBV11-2	CASSSQQFHNSPLHF
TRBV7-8	CASSFSGTLQETQYF
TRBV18	CASSPTPGSPYNEQFF
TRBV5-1	CASSSLRDWRNNEQFF
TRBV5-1	CASRGFNTDTQYF
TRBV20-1	CSARAPVDYNEQFF
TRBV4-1	CASSPKRNNGQFF
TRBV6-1	CASSVENQYGYTF
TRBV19	CATTPPGPLYEQYF
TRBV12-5	CASGLARRYEQYF
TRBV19	CASSPGGSRLWTEAFF
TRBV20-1	CSARVATNTEAFF
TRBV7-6	CASSRRGQLNTEASF
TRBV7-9	CASSYQPPGQGEKLFF
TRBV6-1	CASTRNGYGYTF
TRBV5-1	CASSRGLQREFTIYF
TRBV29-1	CSGALSWGNPHYF
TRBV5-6	CASSLRVSYEQYF
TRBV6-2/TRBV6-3	CASSYRRGGRNRGADTQYF
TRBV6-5	CASSADRDNTGELFF
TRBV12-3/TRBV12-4	CASSPTSVEQFF
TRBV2	CARAGGGQPQHF
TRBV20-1	CSARPFSGAGYEQYF
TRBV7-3	CASSLRGGSREAFF